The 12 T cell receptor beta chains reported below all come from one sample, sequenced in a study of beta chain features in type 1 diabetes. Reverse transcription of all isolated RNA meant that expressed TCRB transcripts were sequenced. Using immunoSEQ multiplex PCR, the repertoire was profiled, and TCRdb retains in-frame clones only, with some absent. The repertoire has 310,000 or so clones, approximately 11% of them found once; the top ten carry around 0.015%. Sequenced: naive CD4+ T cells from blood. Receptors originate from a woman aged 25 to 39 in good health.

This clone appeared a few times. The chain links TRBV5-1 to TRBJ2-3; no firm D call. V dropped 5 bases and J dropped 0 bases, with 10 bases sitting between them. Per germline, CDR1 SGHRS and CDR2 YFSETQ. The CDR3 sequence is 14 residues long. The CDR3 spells CASRSALSTDTQYF. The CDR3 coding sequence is TGCGCCAGCAGGTCCGCACTAAGCACAGATACGCAGTATTTT.

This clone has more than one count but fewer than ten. The CDR3 region has the DNA TGCGCCAGCAGCCAAGACAAGGGGGAGAGTGGCTGGCCTTCGACCTACGAGCAGTACTTC. It encodes CASSQDKGESGWPSTYEQYF. The V and J genes are TRBV4-3 and TRBJ2-7, with TRBD1 as a possible D gene (6 bases). CDR3 length equals 20 residues. Germline V gene lookup returns CDR1 LGHNA and CDR2 YSLEER. V was clipped by 0 bases and J by 2 bases, with 26 bases between them.

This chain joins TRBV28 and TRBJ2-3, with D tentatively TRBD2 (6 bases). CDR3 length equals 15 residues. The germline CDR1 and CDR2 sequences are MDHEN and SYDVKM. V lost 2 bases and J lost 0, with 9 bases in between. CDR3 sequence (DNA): TGTGCCAGCAGTTTAGGCGGGACTAGCACAGATACGCAGTATTTT. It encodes CASSLGGTSTDTQYF. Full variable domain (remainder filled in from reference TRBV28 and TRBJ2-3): DVKVTQSSRYLVKRTGEKVFLECVQDMDHENMFWYRQDPGLGLRLIYFSYDVKMKEKGDIPEGYSVSREKKERFSLILESASTNQTSMYLCASSLGGTSTDTQYFGPGTRLTVL.

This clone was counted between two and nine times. Here the CDR3 reads CASSGRTGVEKLFF. For the CDR3, the DNA is TGTGCCAGCAGTGGGAGGACAGGGGTGGAAAAACTGTTTTTT. The chain uses TRBV2 and TRBJ1-4; 9 nucleotides match TRBD1. The CDR3 is 14 residues long. Germline CDR1 SNHLY, CDR2 FYNNEI. The trim removed 4 bases at V and 8 bases at J, leaving 5 bases unmatched.

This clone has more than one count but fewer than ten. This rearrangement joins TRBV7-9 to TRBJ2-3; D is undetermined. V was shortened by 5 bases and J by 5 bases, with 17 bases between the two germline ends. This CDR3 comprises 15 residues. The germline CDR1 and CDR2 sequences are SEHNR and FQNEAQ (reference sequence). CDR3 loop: CASSPLVVRGDTQYF. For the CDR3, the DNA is TGTGCCAGCAGCCCCCTGGTCGTTCGCGGAGATACGCAGTATTTT.

The CDR3 region is CASSLWSSGSYEQFF. The CDR3 coding sequence is TGTGCCAGCAGTTTATGGTCTAGCGGGAGTTATGAGCAGTTCTTC. The V and J genes are TRBV28 and TRBJ2-1; 10 nucleotides match TRBD2. CDR3 length: 15 amino acids. J lost 8 bases, V lost 0 bases, and 4 bases had no gene match. Germline CDR1 is MDHEN and CDR2 is SYDVKM.

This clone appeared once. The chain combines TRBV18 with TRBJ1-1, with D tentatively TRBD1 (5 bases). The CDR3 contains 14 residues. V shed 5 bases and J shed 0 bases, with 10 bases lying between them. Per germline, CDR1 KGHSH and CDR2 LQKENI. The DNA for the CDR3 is TGTGCCAGCTCAGCGGACACTCTGAACACTGAAGCTTTCTTT. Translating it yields CASSADTLNTEAFF.

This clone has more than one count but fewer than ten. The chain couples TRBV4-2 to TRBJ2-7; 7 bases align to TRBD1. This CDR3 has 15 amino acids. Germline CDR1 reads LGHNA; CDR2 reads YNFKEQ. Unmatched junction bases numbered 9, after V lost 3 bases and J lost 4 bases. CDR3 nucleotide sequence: TGTGCCAGCAGCCAGATCCGGGACAGTAGTTACGAGCAGTACTTC. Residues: CASSQIRDSSYEQYF.

CDR3 bases: TGCGCCAGCAGGACCTCACTAGCGGCGAACACCGGGGAGCTGTTTTTT. It yields the protein CASRTSLAANTGELFF. The rearrangement joins TRBV5-1 to TRBJ2-2, with 8 bases fitting TRBD2. CDR3 size: 16 residues. V dropped 5 bases and J dropped 0; count of bases not matched to a gene: 6. Germline V gene sequence: CDR1 SGHRS, CDR2 YFSETQ.

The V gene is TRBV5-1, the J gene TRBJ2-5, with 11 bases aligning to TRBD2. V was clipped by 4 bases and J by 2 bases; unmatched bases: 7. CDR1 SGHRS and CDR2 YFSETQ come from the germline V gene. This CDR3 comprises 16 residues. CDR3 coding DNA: TGCGCCAGCAGCAAGACTAGCGGGAATAGTCAAGAGACCCAGTACTTC. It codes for CASSKTSGNSQETQYF.

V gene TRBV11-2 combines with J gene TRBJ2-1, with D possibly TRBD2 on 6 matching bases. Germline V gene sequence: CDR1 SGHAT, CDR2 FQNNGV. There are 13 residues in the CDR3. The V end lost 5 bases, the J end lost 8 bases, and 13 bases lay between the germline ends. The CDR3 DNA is TGTGCCAGCAGCAGCGGGTTCGTACATGAGCAGTTCTTC. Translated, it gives CASSSGFVHEQFF.

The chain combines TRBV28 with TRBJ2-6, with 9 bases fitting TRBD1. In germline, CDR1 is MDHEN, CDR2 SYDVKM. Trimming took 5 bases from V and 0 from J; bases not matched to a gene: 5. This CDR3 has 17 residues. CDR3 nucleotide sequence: TGTGCCAGCAGTAGGACAGGGGCAAGCTCTGGGGCCAACGTCCTGACTTTC. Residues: CASSRTGASSGANVLTF. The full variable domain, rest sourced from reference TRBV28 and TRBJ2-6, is DVKVTQSSRYLVKRTGEKVFLECVQDMDHENMFWYRQDPGLGLRLIYFSYDVKMKEKGDIPEGYSVSREKKERFSLILESASTNQTSMYLCASSRTGASSGANVLTFGAGSRLTVL.